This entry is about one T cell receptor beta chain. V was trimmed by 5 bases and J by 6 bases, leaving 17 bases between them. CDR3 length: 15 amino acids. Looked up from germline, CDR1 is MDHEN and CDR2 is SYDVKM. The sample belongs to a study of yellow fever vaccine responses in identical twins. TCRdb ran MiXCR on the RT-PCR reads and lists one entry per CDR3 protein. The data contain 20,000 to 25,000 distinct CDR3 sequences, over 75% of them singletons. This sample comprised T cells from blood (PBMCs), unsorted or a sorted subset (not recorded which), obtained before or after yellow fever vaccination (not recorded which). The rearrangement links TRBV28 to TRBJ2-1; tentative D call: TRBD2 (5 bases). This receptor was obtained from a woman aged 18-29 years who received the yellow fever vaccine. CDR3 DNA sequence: TGTGCCAGCAGTCGCGTCCGGAGAGGGAGCAATGAGCAGTTCTTC. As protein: CASSRVRRGSNEQFF.